These 10 T cell receptor beta chains share one sample of origin, sequenced in a study of T cells expressing NK-cell markers. TCRdb reprocessed the 5' RACE reads and keeps a single row for each CDR3 protein, giving no DNA. The sample data list roughly 280,000 distinct CDR3 sequences. The sample comprised blood T cells: a sorted CD56 or NKG2C T cell subset, CD4+ or CD8+ T cells, or bulk PBMC T cells (not recorded which). These TCRs come from a young man in good health.

This sequence joins TRBV7-3 and TRBJ1-1; without DNA, the TCRdb call of TRBD1 cannot be checked. In germline, CDR1 is SGHTA, CDR2 FQGTGA. There are 14 residues in the CDR3. The CDR3: CASSSTGGSAEAFF.

This sequence joins TRBV23-1 and TRBJ2-5; TCRdb reports TRBD1, a call that lacks DNA to check it against. TRBV23-1 is filed as an ORF, its function uncertain. The CDR3 runs 18 residues. This CDR3 reads CASPCKSRRAGHQETQYF.

The chain carries TRBV7-2 and TRBJ1-1. The V gene's germline CDR1 is SGHTA and CDR2 FQGNSA. The CDR3 extends over 16 amino acids. The chain's CDR3 is CASSPTMVALNTEAFF.

This chain links TRBV6-5 with TRBJ1-1; TCRdb's D call of TRBD1 is untestable without DNA. CDR1 is MNHEY, CDR2 SVGAGI, per germline. This CDR3 spans 16 amino acids. CDR3 loop: CASSYYGQGANTEAFF.

The chain recombines TRBV18 with TRBJ2-3; without DNA, the TCRdb call of TRBD2 cannot be checked. Germline-derived CDR1 and CDR2 are KGHSH and LQKENI. The CDR3 is 16 amino acids. CDR3 loop: CASSPRSGGGTDTQYF.

The chain recombines TRBV20-1 with TRBJ2-7; the TCRdb D gene call, TRBD1, has no DNA to confirm it. This CDR3 has 12 residues. Per germline, CDR1 DFQATT and CDR2 SNEGSKA (reference sequence). CDR3 residues: CSASTGAGEQYF.

The gene calls are TRBV6-5 and TRBJ2-7; the D call of TRBD1 rests on TCRdb alone, since no DNA is present to check it. This CDR3 spans 13 amino acids. Germline V gene data show CDR1 as MNHEY and CDR2 as SVGAGI. The CDR3 is CASSLGHSYEQYF.

This CDR3 reads CSARSGDRVYGYTF. The chain links TRBV20-1 to TRBJ1-2; without DNA, the TCRdb call of TRBD1 cannot be checked. Germline V gene data show CDR1 as DFQATT and CDR2 as SNEGSKA (reference sequence). The CDR3 loop spans 14 amino acids.

The rearrangement uses TRBV29-1 and TRBJ1-5. The CDR3 covers 12 residues. Germline CDR1 reads SQVTM; CDR2 reads ANQGSEA. CDR3 protein: CATTTDNQPQHF. Looking up the rest from reference TRBV29-1 and TRBJ1-5 gives the full variable domain: SAVISQKPSRDICQRGTSLTIQCQVDSQVTMMFWYRQQPGQSLTLIATANQGSEATYESGFVIDKFPISRPNLTFSTLTVSNMSPEDSSIYLCATTTDNQPQHFGDGTRLSIL.

The chain carries TRBV11-2 and TRBJ1-6; TCRdb picks TRBD1, but there is no DNA to check that call. This CDR3 spans 18 amino acids. Germline V CDR1 and CDR2: SGHAT, FQNNGV. This CDR3 is CASGNQGTGFRNNSPLHF.